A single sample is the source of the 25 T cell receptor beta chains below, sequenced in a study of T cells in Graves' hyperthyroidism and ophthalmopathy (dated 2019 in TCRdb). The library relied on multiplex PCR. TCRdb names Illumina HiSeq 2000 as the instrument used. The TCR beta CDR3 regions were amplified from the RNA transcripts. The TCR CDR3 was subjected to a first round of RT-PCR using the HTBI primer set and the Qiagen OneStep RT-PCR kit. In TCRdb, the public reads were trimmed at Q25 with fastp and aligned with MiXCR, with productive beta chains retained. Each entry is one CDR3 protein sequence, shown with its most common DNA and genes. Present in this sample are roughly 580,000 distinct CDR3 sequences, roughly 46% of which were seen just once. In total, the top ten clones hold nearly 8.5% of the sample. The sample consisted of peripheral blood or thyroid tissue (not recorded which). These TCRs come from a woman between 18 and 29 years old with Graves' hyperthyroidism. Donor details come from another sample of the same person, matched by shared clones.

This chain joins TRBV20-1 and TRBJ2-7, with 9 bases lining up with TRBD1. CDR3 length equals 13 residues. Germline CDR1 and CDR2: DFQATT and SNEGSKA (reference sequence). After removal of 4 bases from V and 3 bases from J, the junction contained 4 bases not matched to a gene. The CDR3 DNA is TGCAGTGCTAAACAGGGGGCAAACTACGAGCAGTACTTC. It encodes CSAKQGANYEQYF.

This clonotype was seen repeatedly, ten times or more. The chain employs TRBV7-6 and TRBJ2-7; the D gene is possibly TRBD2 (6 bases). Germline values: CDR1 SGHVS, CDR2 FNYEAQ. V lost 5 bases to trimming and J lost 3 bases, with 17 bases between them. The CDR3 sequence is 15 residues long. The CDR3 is CASSPTGLGNYEQYF. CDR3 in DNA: TGTGCCAGCAGCCCTACGGGACTTGGGAACTACGAGCAGTACTTC.

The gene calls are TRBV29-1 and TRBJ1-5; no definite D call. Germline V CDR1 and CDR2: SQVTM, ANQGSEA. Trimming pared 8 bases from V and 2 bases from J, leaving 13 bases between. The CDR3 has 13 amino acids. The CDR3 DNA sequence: TGCAGCCCCGCCGGTGGCGGCAATCAGCCCCAGCATTTT. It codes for CSPAGGGNQPQHF. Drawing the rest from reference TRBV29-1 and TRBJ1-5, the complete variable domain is SAVISQKPSRDICQRGTSLTIQCQVDSQVTMMFWYRQQPGQSLTLIATANQGSEATYESGFVIDKFPISRPNLTFSTLTVSNMSPEDSSIYLCSPAGGGNQPQHFGDGTRLSIL.

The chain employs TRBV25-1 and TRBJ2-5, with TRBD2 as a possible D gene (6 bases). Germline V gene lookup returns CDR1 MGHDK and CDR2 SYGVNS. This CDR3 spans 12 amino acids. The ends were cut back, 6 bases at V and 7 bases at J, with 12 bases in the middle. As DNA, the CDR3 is TGTGCCAGCAGCGTCGGGGAGGCGACCCAGTACTTC. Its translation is CASSVGEATQYF.

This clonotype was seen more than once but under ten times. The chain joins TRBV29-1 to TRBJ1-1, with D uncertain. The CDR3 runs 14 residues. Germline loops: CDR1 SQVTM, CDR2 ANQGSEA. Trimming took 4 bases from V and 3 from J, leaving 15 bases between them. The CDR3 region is CSVVGSTAYTEAFF. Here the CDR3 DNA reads TGCAGCGTTGTCGGGTCAACGGCGTACACTGAAGCTTTCTTT.

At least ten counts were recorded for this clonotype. For the CDR3, the DNA is TGTGCCAGCAGCCGGGACCGAAATTCACCCCTCCACTTT. Amino acids: CASSRDRNSPLHF. The chain recombines TRBV14 with TRBJ1-6; a possible D gene is TRBD1 (5 bases). The CDR3 spans 13 residues. V lost 4 bases and J 7 bases, leaving 8 bases between the germline ends. Germline loops: CDR1 SGHDN, CDR2 FVKESK.

CDR3 sequence: CSARLPGTSGSEYEQYF. DNA of the CDR3: TGCAGTGCTAGACTACCAGGGACTAGCGGGAGTGAGTACGAGCAGTACTTC. The chain recombines TRBV20-1 with TRBJ2-7; 14 positions match TRBD2. CDR3 length: 17 amino acids. Germline CDR1 reads DFQATT; CDR2 reads SNEGSKA (reference sequence). V shed 2 bases and J 4 bases; nucleotides not matched to a gene: 10.

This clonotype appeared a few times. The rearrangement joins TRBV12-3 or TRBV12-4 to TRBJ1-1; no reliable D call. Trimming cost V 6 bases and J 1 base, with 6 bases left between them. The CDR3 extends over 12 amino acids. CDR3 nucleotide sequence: TGTGCCAGCAGGGCGGCGAACACTGAAGCTTTCTTT. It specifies CASRAANTEAFF.

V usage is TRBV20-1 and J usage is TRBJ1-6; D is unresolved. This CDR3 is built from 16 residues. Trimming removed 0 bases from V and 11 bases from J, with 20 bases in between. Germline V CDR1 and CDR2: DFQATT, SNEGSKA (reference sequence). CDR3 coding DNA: TGCAGTGCTAGAGATGATCACAACCAACCAGTGGCACCCCTCCACTTT. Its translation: CSARDDHNQPVAPLHF.

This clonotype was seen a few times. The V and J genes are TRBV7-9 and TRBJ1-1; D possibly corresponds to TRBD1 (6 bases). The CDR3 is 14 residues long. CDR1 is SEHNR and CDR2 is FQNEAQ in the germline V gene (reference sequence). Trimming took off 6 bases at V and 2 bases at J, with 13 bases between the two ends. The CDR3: CASRGRGLNTEAFF. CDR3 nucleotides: TGTGCCAGCAGGGGACGGGGGCTTAACACTGAAGCTTTCTTT.

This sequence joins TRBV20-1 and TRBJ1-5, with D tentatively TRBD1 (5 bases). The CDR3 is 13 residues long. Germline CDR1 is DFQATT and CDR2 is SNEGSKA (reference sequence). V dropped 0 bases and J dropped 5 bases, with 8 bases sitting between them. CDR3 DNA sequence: TGCAGTGCTAGAGAGGAGGGGCATCAGCCCCAGCATTTT. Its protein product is CSAREEGHQPQHF.

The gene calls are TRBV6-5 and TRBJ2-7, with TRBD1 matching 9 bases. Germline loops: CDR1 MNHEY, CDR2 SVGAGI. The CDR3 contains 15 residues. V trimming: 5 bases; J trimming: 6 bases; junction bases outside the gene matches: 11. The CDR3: CASSRTGDGHGEQYF. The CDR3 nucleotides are TGTGCCAGCAGTCGGACAGGGGATGGGCACGGCGAGCAGTACTTC.

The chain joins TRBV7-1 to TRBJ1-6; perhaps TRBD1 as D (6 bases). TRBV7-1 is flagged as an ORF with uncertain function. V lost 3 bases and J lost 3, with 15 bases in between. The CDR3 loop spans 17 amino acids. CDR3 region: CASSSSRTAVYNSPLHF. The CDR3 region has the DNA TGTGCCAGCAGCTCGTCCCGGACAGCAGTCTATAATTCACCCCTCCACTTT.

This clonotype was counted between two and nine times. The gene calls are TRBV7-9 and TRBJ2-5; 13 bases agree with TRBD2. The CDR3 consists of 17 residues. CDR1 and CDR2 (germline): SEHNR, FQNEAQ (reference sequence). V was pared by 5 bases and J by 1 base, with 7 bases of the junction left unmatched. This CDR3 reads CASSPGLAGVVQETQYF. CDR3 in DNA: TGTGCCAGCAGCCCAGGACTAGCGGGAGTGGTCCAAGAGACCCAGTACTTC. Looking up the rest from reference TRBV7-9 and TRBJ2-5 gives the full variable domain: DTGVSQNPRHKITKRGQNVTFRCDPISEHNRLYWYRQTLGQGPEFLTYFQNEAQLEKSRLLSDRFSAERPKGSFSTLEIQRTEQGDSAMYLCASSPGLAGVVQETQYFGPGTRLLVL.

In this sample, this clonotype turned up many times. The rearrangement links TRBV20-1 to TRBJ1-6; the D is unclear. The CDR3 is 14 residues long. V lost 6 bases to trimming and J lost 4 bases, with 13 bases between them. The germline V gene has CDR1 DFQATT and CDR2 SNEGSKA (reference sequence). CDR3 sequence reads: CSASRGQYNSPLHF. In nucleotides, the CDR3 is TGCAGTGCATCCCGTGGGCAGTATAATTCACCCCTCCACTTT.

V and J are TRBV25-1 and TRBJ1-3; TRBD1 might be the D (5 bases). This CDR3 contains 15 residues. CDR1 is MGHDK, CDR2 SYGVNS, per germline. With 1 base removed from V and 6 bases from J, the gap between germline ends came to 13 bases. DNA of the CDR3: TGTGCCAGCAGTGAATTGGGACGGCCACCAAACACCATATATTTT. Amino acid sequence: CASSELGRPPNTIYF.

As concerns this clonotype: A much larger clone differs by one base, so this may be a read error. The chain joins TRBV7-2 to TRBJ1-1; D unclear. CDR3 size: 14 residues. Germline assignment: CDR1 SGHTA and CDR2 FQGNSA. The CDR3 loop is CASSFLDRNTEASF. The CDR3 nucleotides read TGTGCCAGCAGCTTTCTAGACCGTAACACTGAAGCTTCCTTT.

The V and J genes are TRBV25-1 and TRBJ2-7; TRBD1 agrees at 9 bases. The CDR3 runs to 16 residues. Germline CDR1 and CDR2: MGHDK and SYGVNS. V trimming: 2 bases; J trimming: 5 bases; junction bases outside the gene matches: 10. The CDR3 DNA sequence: TGTGCCAGCAGTGAAGCCGGGACAGGGAGACGTAACGAGCAGTACTTC. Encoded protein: CASSEAGTGRRNEQYF.

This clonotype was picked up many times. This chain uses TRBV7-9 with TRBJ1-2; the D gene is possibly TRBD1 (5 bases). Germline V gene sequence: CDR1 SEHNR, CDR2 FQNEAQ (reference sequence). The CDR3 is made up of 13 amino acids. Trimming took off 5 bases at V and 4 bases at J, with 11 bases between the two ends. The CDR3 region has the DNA TGTGCCAGCAGCGCCCGGGGGATCTATGGCTACACCTTC. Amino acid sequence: CASSARGIYGYTF.

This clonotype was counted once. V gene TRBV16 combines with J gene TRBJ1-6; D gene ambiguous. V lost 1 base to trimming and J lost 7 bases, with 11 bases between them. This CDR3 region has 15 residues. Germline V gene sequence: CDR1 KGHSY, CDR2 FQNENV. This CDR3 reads CASSQLYGVNSPLHF. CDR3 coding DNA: TGTGCCAGCAGCCAATTGTACGGGGTCAATTCACCCCTCCACTTT. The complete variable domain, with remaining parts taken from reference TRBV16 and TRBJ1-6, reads GEEVAQTPKHLVRGEGQKAKLYCAPIKGHSYVFWYQQVLKNEFKFLISFQNENVFDETGMPKERFSAKCLPNSPCSLEIQATKLEDSAVYFCASSQLYGVNSPLHFGNGTRLTVT.

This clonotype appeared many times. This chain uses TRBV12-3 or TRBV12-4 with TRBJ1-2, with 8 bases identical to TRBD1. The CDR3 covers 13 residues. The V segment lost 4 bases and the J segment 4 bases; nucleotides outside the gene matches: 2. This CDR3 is CASSWTGTYGYTF. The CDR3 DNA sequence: TGTGCCAGCAGTTGGACAGGGACCTATGGCTACACCTTC.

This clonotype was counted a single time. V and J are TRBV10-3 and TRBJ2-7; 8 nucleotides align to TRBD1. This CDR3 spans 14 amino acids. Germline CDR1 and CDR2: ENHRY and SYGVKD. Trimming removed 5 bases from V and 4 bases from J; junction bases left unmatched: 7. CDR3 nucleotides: TGTGCCATCAGTCCCCCAGGGGGCGAATACGAGCAGTACTTC. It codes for CAISPPGGEYEQYF.

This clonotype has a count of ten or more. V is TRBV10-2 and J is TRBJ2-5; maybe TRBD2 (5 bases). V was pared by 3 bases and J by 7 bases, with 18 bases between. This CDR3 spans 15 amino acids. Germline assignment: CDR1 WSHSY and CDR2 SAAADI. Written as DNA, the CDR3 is TGCGCCAGCAGTGAACTCCTAGCAGCCACGGGGACCCAGTACTTC. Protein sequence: CASSELLAATGTQYF.

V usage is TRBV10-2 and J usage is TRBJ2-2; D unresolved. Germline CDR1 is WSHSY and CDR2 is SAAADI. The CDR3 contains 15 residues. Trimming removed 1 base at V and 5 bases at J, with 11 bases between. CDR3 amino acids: CASSEFSLGTGELFF. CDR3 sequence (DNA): TGCGCCAGCAGTGAGTTCTCCCTAGGTACCGGGGAGCTGTTTTTT.

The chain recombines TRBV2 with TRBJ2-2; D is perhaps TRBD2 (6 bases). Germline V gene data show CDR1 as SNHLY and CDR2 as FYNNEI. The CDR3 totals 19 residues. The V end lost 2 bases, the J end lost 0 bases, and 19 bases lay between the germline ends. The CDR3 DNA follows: TGTGCCAGCAGTGAATTTCCCCCAGTAGCGGATGCGAACACCGGGGAGCTGTTTTTT. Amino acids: CASSEFPPVADANTGELFF. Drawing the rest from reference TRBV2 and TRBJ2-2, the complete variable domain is EPEVTQTPSHQVTQMGQEVILRCVPISNHLYFYWYRQILGQKVEFLVSFYNNEISEKSEIFDDQFSVERPDGSNFTLKIRSTKLEDSAMYFCASSEFPPVADANTGELFFGEGSRLTVL.